The 29 T cell receptor beta chains presented below share a single source sample, sequenced in a study of post-analysis software for immune sequencing data. Study conclusions and caveats: Higher frequency in patients than in controls was seen for about five TRBV segments, with TRBV5-6, TRBV5-1 and TRBV20-1 among them.

No antigen has been assigned to these receptors. cDNA libraries for TCR beta contained unique molecular identifiers. MiXCR, run by TCRdb on the PCR reads, gives a single entry per CDR3 protein. The profile shows some 500,000 distinct CDR3 sequences, 40% to 55% of them singletons. Sequencing was carried out using blood. These receptors all stem from a girl between 5 and 17 years old with multiple sclerosis.

The chain couples TRBV20-1 to TRBJ2-1; 9 positions agree with TRBD1. The V gene end was trimmed by 4 bases and the J gene end by 9 bases; junction bases not matched to a gene: 10. The CDR3 sequence is 14 residues long. The V gene's germline CDR1 is DFQATT and CDR2 SNEGSKA (reference sequence). DNA for the CDR3: TGCAGTGCTATAGAGTGGGGACAGGGCAGTGAGCAGTTCTTC. Amino acid sequence: CSAIEWGQGSEQFF.

The V and J genes are TRBV7-3 and TRBJ2-7, with TRBD2 matching over 7 bases. This CDR3 region has 15 residues. The germline V gene encodes CDR1 SGHTA and CDR2 FQGTGA. The V and J ends lost 1 base and 2 bases, in that order; junction bases with no gene match: 5. The CDR3 nucleotides are TGTGCCAGCAGCTTAAATCCGGGGGGAGCCTACGAGCAGTACTTC. This codes for CASSLNPGGAYEQYF.

This clonotype has at least ten counts. A read error may account for a junction end that differs from germline. The chain carries TRBV7-2 and TRBJ2-1; D possibly corresponds to TRBD2 (7 bases). The CDR3 extends over 15 amino acids. Germline V gene lookup returns CDR1 SGHTA and CDR2 FQGNSA. CDR3 DNA: TGCGCCAGCAGCCTTTCGGGGGGCACCTACAATGAGCAGTTCTTC. This codes for CASSLSGGTYNEQFF.

This clonotype turned up a few times. V usage is TRBV10-3 and J usage is TRBJ1-4; D gene ambiguous. Trimming removed 0 bases at V and 5 bases at J, with 10 bases between. Germline CDR1 ENHRY, CDR2 SYGVKD. The CDR3 runs 15 residues. CDR3 region: CAISESSGANEKLFF. CDR3 nucleotide sequence: TGTGCCATCAGTGAGTCGTCAGGTGCAAATGAAAAACTGTTTTTT.

This clonotype was seen only a few times. CDR3 DNA sequence: TGCAGCGTATTCCGGGGCACAGATACGCAGTATTTT. This translates into CSVFRGTDTQYF. This chain connects TRBV29-1 to TRBJ2-3; D is uncertain. The CDR3 is 12 residues long. Trimming left V 6 bases short and J 1 base short, with 8 bases between. CDR1 and CDR2 from the germline V gene are SQVTM and ANQGSEA.

This clonotype was recorded a few times. CDR3 region: CASILGGSGRRDEQFF. For the CDR3, the DNA is TGTGCCAGCATCCTCGGGGGTAGCGGGAGGCGCGATGAGCAGTTCTTC. The chain uses TRBV28 and TRBJ2-1, with TRBD2 matching 10 bases. Germline CDR1 MDHEN, CDR2 SYDVKM. The CDR3 is 16 amino acids. The trim removed 7 bases at V and 8 bases at J, leaving 14 bases unmatched.

J is TRBJ2-2 and V is TRBV2; 7 positions agree with TRBD1. The germline V gene has CDR1 SNHLY and CDR2 FYNNEI. CDR3 length: 16 residues. The V gene end was trimmed by 6 bases and the J gene end by 1 base; junction bases not matched to a gene: 8. The CDR3 loop reads CASSRRGLGNTGELFF. DNA for the CDR3: TGTGCCAGCAGCCGCAGGGGGTTGGGGAACACCGGGGAGCTGTTTTTT.

This clonotype occurred a few times. The chain recombines TRBV27 with TRBJ2-6, with D hard to call. The CDR3 spans 15 residues. The germline gives CDR1 MNHEY, CDR2 SMNVEV (reference sequence). V gave up 6 bases and J gave up 0 bases, with 9 bases separating them. For the CDR3, the DNA is TGTGCCAGCAGGAGTTTGTCCTCTGGGGCCAACGTCCTGACTTTC. Residues: CASRSLSSGANVLTF.

This clonotype has a handful of counts. The chain recombines TRBV14 with TRBJ2-1; TRBD2 agrees at 9 bases. The germline gives CDR1 SGHDN, CDR2 FVKESK. The CDR3 has 15 residues. J gave up 11 bases and V 1 base, and 9 bases lay outside the gene matches. The CDR3 bases are TGTGCCAGCAGCCAAGTATTAGGACTAGCGTCTCAGCAGTTCTTC. This sequence encodes CASSQVLGLASQQFF.

DNA for the CDR3: TGCAGCGTGCAAGCGGGAGGGCCGCGAAATGAGCAGTTCTTC. Its protein product is CSVQAGGPRNEQFF. The chain recombines TRBV20-1 with TRBJ2-1; 10 nucleotides line up with TRBD2. The CDR3 totals 14 residues. CDR1 and CDR2 (germline): DFQATT, SNEGSKA (reference sequence).

The CDR3 region has the DNA TGCGCCAGCAGCCAGGGACGAGCGGGATACGACAATGAGCAGTTCTTC. It is translated as CASSQGRAGYDNEQFF. The chain couples TRBV5-1 to TRBJ2-1; 7 bases agree with TRBD2. From germline, CDR1 is SGHRS and CDR2 YFSETQ. V lost 4 bases to trimming and J lost 5 bases; unmatched junction nucleotides: 12. This CDR3 has 16 residues. The variable domain in full, completed from reference TRBV5-1 and TRBJ2-1, reads KAGVTQTPRYLIKTRGQQVTLSCSPISGHRSVSWYQQTPGQGLQFLFEYFSETQRNKGNFPGRFSGRQFSNSRSEMNVSTLELGDSALYLCASSQGRAGYDNEQFFGPGTRLTVL.

The chain carries TRBV7-6 and TRBJ2-7; a possible D gene is TRBD2 (6 bases). In germline, CDR1 is SGHVS, CDR2 FNYEAQ. This CDR3 region has 14 residues. With 5 bases removed from V and 7 bases from J, the gap between germline ends came to 18 bases. The CDR3 region is CASSRYIGLREQYF. The CDR3 DNA reads TGTGCCAGCAGCCGATATATAGGACTACGAGAGCAGTACTTC.

This chain connects TRBV27 to TRBJ2-4; 12 bases are shared with TRBD2. Germline V gene sequence: CDR1 MNHEY, CDR2 SMNVEV (reference sequence). This CDR3 spans 17 amino acids. V was pared by 3 bases and J by 1 base, with 4 bases of the junction left unmatched. Here the CDR3 reads CASSFSSGRVAKNIQYF. The CDR3 DNA sequence: TGTGCCAGCAGTTTCTCTAGCGGGAGGGTGGCCAAAAACATTCAGTACTTC.

The rearrangement joins TRBV7-2 to TRBJ2-7, with D possibly matching TRBD1 (5 bases). The tail of the sequence fits TRBJ2-5 better, so the J call may be wrong. The CDR3 sequence is 14 residues long. Germline V gene data show CDR1 as SGHTA and CDR2 as FQGNSA. This CDR3 is CASRYQGLGETQYF. CDR3 nucleotides: TGTGCCAGCAGATATCAGGGCTTAGGGGAGACCCAGTACTTC.

This sequence joins TRBV7-6 and TRBJ1-4; the D gene is possibly TRBD1 (5 bases). The V end lost 5 bases, the J end lost 7 bases, and 17 bases lay between the germline ends. This CDR3 is 15 amino acids long. The germline V gene has CDR1 SGHVS and CDR2 FNYEAQ. In DNA form, the CDR3 reads TGTGCCAGCAGCACCCTAACAGGAAGGAGTGAAAAACTGTTTTTT. Translation gives CASSTLTGRSEKLFF.

The chain carries TRBV4-2 and TRBJ2-3, with D perhaps given as TRBD1 or TRBD2 (5 bases each). The CDR3 is 15 amino acids. V gave up 0 bases and J gave up 0 bases, with 7 bases separating them. Germline V gives CDR1 LGHNA, CDR2 YNFKEQ. DNA of the CDR3: TGTGCCAGCAGCCAAGATGGGGGTAGCACAGATACGCAGTATTTT. Amino acid sequence: CASSQDGGSTDTQYF.

CDR3 sequence: CASSGAASSYEQYF. In DNA, the CDR3 is TGTGCCAGCAGTGGCGCGGCTAGCTCCTACGAGCAGTACTTC. The V and J genes are TRBV2 and TRBJ2-7; D call uncertain. Trimming shortened V by 4 bases and J by 0 bases, and 10 bases separated the two germline ends. The CDR3 is 14 residues long. Per germline, CDR1 SNHLY and CDR2 FYNNEI.

The V gene is TRBV10-3, the J gene TRBJ1-1; possibly TRBD1 for D (5 bases). Trimming stripped 5 bases from V and 1 base from J, with 14 bases between. Germline V gives CDR1 ENHRY, CDR2 SYGVKD. CDR3 length equals 15 residues. CDR3 sequence: CAISRTGTENTEAFF. The CDR3 coding sequence is TGTGCCATCAGTAGGACCGGGACGGAGAACACTGAAGCTTTCTTT.

The J gene is TRBJ2-7, the V gene TRBV7-8, with TRBD1 matching 7 bases. The junction had 13 bases not matched to a gene; V was cut back by 5 bases and J by 3 bases. The V gene's germline CDR1 is SGHVS and CDR2 FQNEAQ. CDR3 length: 16 amino acids. CDR3 DNA sequence: TGTGCCAGCAGCCACATTATTACGGGACAGTTCTACGAGCAGTACTTC. This gives the protein CASSHIITGQFYEQYF.

Regarding this clonotype: At one of its ends the junction is not consistent with the germline gene, which may arise from a read error. The V call is TRBV7-9, the J call TRBJ1-2; no firm D call. There are 13 residues in the CDR3. CDR1 and CDR2 from the germline V gene are SEHNR and FQNEAQ (reference sequence). The CDR3 spells CASSHNRALGYTF. The CDR3 DNA sequence: TGCGCCAGCAGCCACAACCGGGCCCTTGGCTACACCTTC.

The chain uses TRBV5-1 and TRBJ2-5, with 9 bases identical to TRBD2. This CDR3 is 15 amino acids long. Germline V CDR1 and CDR2: SGHRS, YFSETQ. The V and J ends lost 5 bases and 1 base, in that order; junction bases with no gene match: 6. The CDR3 region has the DNA TGCGCCAGCAGGATAGCGGGAGACTTCCAAGAGACCCAGTACTTC. This gives the protein CASRIAGDFQETQYF.

The chain joins TRBV20-1 to TRBJ1-1; possible D gene TRBD1, 5 bases. CDR1 and CDR2 from the germline V gene are DFQATT and SNEGSKA (reference sequence). Trimming removed 6 bases at V and 0 bases at J, with 20 bases between. The CDR3 consists of 16 residues. The CDR3 nucleotides read TGCAGTGCCAGCGGCACGAACAGGTTGGTGAACACTGAAGCTTTCTTT. Translation gives CSASGTNRLVNTEAFF.

This chain joins TRBV28 and TRBJ1-5; D possibly corresponds to TRBD1 (5 bases). V was pared by 3 bases and J by 6 bases, with 9 bases between. The CDR3 loop spans 13 amino acids. Germline CDR1 reads MDHEN; CDR2 reads SYDVKM. CDR3 nucleotide sequence: TGTGCCAGCAGTTTCAGGGCGGGTCAGCCCCAGCATTTT. It encodes CASSFRAGQPQHF.

The rearrangement links TRBV28 to TRBJ2-3; D perhaps matches TRBD1 (6 bases). The CDR3 is made up of 16 amino acids. The V end was cut by 5 bases, the J end by 0 bases, with 15 bases between. CDR1 and CDR2 (germline): MDHEN, SYDVKM. CDR3: CASSLQGLGSTDTQYF. The DNA of the CDR3 is TGTGCCAGCAGTCTTCAGGGGCTGGGTAGCACAGATACGCAGTATTTT.

This clonotype was picked up a small number of times. V is TRBV6-2 or TRBV6-3 and J is TRBJ1-1; D unclear. Looked up from germline, CDR1 is MNHEY and CDR2 is SVGEGT. Trimming pared 5 bases from V and 0 bases from J, leaving 7 bases between. The CDR3 has 13 residues. CDR3 DNA sequence: TGTGCCAGCAGTAACCCTTTGAACACTGAAGCTTTCTTT. Protein product: CASSNPLNTEAFF.

The chain recombines TRBV5-5 with TRBJ1-5, with TRBD1 as a possible D gene (5 bases). V lost 0 bases, J lost 5 bases, and 6 bases lay in between. The CDR3 spans 13 residues. Germline V gene sequence: CDR1 SGHKS, CDR2 YYEKEE (reference sequence). The CDR3 nucleotides are TGTGCCAGCAGCTTGGCCAGGGATCAGCCCCAGCATTTT. This gives the protein CASSLARDQPQHF.

Only a few counts were recorded for this clonotype. The chain joins TRBV7-8 to TRBJ2-1, with D unclear. Trimming took off 1 base at V and 4 bases at J, with 11 bases between the two ends. Germline-derived CDR1 and CDR2 are SGHVS and FQNEAQ. CDR3 length: 15 residues. The CDR3 bases are TGTGCCAGCAGCTTAGAGCGCAACCTATACAATGAGCAGTTCTTC. Its translation is CASSLERNLYNEQFF.

This clonotype turned up a few times. The chain recombines TRBV20-1 with TRBJ1-2; D gene uncertain. The CDR3 is made up of 16 amino acids. V shed 0 bases and J shed 9 bases, with 23 bases lying between them. Germline CDR1 and CDR2: DFQATT and SNEGSKA (reference sequence). CDR3: CSARDATASPVTSYTF. Written as DNA, the CDR3 is TGCAGTGCTAGAGACGCCACCGCGAGTCCCGTTACGAGCTACACCTTC.

V gene TRBV20-1 combines with J gene TRBJ1-2; D gene ambiguous. The CDR3 length is 13 residues. From germline, CDR1 is DFQATT and CDR2 SNEGSKA (reference sequence). The ends were cut back, 3 bases at V and 0 bases at J, with 8 bases in the middle. CDR3 DNA: TGCAGTGCTAGTCAACAAACTAACTATGGCTACACCTTC. This translates into CSASQQTNYGYTF.